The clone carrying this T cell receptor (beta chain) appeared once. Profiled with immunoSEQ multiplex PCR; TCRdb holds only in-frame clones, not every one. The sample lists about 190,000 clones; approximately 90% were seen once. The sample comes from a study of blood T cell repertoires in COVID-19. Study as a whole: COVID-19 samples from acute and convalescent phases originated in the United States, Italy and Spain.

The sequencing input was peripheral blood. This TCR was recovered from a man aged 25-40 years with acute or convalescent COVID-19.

CDR3 amino acids: CASSLGGNEKLFF. The CDR3 nucleotides read TGTGCCAGCAGCTTAGGGGGCAATGAAAAACTGTTTTTT. V and J are TRBV13 and TRBJ1-4; the D is unclear. The V end lost 0 bases, the J end lost 5 bases, and 4 bases lay between the germline ends. There are 13 residues in the CDR3. Looked up from germline, CDR1 is PRHDT and CDR2 is FYEKMQ (reference sequence). Full variable domain (missing parts from reference TRBV13 and TRBJ1-4): AAGVIQSPRHLIKEKRETATLKCYPIPRHDTVYWYQQGPGQDPQFLISFYEKMQSDKGSIPDRFSAQQFSDYHSELNMSSLELGDSALYFCASSLGGNEKLFFGSGTQLSVL.